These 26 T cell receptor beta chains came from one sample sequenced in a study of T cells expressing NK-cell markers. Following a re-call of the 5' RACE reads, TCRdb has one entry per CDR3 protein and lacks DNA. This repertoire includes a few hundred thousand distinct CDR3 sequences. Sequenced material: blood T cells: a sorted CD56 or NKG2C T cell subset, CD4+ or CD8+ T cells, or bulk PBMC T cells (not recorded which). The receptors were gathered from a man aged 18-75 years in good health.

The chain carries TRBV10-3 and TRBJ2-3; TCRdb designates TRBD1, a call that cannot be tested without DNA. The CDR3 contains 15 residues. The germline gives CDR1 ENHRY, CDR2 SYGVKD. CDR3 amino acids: CAISEVGQNTDTQYF.

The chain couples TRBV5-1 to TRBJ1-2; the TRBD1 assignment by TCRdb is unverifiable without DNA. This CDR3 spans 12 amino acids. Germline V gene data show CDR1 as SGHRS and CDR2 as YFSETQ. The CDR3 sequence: CASSDRNYGYTF.

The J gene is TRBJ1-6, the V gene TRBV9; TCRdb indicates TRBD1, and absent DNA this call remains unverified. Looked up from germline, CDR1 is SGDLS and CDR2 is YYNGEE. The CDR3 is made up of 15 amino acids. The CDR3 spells CASSAHHGGHSPLHF.

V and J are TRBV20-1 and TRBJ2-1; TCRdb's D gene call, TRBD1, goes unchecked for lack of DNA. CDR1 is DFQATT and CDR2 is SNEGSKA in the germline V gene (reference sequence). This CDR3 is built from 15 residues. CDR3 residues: CSARDQWTTYNEQFF.

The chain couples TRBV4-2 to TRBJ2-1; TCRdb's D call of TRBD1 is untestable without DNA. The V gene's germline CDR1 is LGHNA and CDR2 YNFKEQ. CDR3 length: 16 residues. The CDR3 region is CASSQALAGANNEQFF.

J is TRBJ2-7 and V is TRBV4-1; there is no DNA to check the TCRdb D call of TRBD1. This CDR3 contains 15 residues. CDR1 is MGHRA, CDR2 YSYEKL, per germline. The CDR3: CASSQDSTARNEQYF.

Here the CDR3 reads CASSQDLRTSGGRETQYF. The chain links TRBV4-1 to TRBJ2-5; TCRdb designates TRBD2, a call that cannot be tested without DNA. The CDR3 is 18 amino acids. Germline V lookup: CDR1 MGHRA, CDR2 YSYEKL.

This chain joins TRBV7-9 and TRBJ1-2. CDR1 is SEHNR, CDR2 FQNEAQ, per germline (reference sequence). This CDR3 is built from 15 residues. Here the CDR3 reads CASSPAGRERGGYTF.

CDR3 sequence reads: CASREAGVDEVDTQYF. This rearrangement joins TRBV2 to TRBJ2-3. In germline, CDR1 is SNHLY, CDR2 FYNNEI. This CDR3 has 16 residues.

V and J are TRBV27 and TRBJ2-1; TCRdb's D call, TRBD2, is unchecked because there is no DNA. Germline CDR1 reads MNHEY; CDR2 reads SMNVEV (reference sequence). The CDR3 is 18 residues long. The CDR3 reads CASSSRAGGSSSYNEQFF.

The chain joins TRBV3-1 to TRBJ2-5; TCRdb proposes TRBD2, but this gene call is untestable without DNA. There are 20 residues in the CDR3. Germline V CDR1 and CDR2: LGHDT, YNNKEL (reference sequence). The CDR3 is CASSQYRDLSTSGGRKTQYF.

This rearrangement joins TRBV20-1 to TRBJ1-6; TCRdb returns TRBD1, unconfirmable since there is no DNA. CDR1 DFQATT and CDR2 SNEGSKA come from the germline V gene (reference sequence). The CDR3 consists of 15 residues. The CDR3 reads CSATPGSPLDSPLHF.

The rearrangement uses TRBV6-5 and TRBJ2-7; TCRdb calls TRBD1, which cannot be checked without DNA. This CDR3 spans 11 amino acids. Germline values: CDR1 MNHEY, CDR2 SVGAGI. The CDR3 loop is CASGDWDEQYF.

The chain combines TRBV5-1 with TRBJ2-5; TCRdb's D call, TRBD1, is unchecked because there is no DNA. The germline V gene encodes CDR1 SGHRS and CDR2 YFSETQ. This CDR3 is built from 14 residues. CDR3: CASSLQTRGETQYF.

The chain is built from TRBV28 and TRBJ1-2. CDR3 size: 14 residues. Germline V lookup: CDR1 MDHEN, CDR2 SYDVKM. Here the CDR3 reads CASSLTRSAYGYTF.

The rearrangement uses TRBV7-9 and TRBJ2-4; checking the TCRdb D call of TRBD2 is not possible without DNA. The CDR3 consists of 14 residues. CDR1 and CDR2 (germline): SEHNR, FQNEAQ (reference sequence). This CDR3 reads CASSQGGSGNIQYF.

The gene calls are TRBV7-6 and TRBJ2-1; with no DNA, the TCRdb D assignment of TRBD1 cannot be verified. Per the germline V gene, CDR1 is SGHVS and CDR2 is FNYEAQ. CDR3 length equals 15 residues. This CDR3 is CASSLAPPEGGEQFF.

CDR3 residues: CASSLRQEGRANYGYTF. The chain carries TRBV5-1 and TRBJ1-2; checking the TCRdb D call of TRBD1 is not possible without DNA. Germline V lookup: CDR1 SGHRS, CDR2 YFSETQ. This CDR3 is 17 amino acids long. Supplemented by reference TRBV5-1 and TRBJ1-2, the full variable domain reads KAGVTQTPRYLIKTRGQQVTLSCSPISGHRSVSWYQQTPGQGLQFLFEYFSETQRNKGNFPGRFSGRQFSNSRSEMNVSTLELGDSALYLCASSLRQEGRANYGYTFGSGTRLTVV.

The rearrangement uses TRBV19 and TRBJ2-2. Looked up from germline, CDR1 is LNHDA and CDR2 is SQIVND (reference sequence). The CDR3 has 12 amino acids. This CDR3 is CASSIRNGELFF.

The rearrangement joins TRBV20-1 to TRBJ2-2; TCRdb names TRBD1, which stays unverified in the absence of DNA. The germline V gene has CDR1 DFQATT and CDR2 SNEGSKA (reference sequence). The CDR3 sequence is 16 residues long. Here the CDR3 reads CSARESVDRDDGELFF.

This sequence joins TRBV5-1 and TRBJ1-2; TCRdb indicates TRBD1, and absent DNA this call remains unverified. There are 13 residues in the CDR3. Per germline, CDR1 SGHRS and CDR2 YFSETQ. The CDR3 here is CASSFTGTLLYTF. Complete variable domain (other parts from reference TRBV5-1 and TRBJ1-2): KAGVTQTPRYLIKTRGQQVTLSCSPISGHRSVSWYQQTPGQGLQFLFEYFSETQRNKGNFPGRFSGRQFSNSRSEMNVSTLELGDSALYLCASSFTGTLLYTFGSGTRLTVV.

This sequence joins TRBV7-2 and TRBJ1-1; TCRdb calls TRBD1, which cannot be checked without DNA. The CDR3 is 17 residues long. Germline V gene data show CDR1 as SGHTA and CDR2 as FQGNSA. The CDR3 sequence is CASSLGFSPQDIPEAFF. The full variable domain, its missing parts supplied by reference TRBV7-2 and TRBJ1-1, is GAGVSQSPSNKVTEKGKDVELRCDPISGHTALYWYRQSLGQGLEFLIYFQGNSAPDKSGLPSDRFSAERTGGSVSTLTIQRTQQEDSAVYLCASSLGFSPQDIPEAFFGQGTRLTVV.

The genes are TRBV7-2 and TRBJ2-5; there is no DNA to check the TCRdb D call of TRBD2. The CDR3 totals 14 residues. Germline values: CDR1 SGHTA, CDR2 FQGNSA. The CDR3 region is CASSFDNAGETQYF.

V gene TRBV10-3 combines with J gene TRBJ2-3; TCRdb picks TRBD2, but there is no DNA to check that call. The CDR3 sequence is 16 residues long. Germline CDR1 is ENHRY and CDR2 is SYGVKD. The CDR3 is CAIGRGQTSGPDTQYF.

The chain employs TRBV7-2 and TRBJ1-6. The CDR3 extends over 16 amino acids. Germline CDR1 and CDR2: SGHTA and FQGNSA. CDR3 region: CASSPSRAGPNSPLHF.

CDR3: CSAAGGQDTSGNTIYF. J is TRBJ1-3 and V is TRBV29-1; absent DNA, TCRdb's TRBD1 call cannot be checked. From germline, CDR1 is SQVTM and CDR2 ANQGSEA. CDR3 size: 16 residues.